This TCR beta chain derives from a study of cytomegalovirus exposure and HLA in healthy donors. Background on the study: An analysis done earlier identified about 120 million unique TCR beta sequences from about 179 million T cells. Broader study findings: TCR beta sequences reportedly predicted the HLA-A and HLA-B alleles of most subjects accurately.

This CDR3 has 15 residues. V was clipped by 0 bases and J by 8 bases, with 11 bases between them. Germline CDR1 reads LGHNA; CDR2 reads YSLEER. The PCR used 60 Vbeta and 13 Jbeta primers. TCRdb's table, derived via immunoSEQ multiplex PCR, lists solely in-frame clones and lacks some. The sample lists more than 150,000 clones, around 80% occurring once. Healthy people donating bone marrow made up the donors. Comments on this clone: The antigen is unknown.

The sequencing sample was made of PBMCs. The chain joins TRBV4-3 to TRBJ1-6, with D hard to call. This TCR came from a woman in her forties or fifties in good health and CMV-seropositive. CDR3 in DNA: TGCGCCAGCAGCCAAGAGGCCCTTACAGATTCACCCCTCCACTTT. It encodes CASSQEALTDSPLHF.